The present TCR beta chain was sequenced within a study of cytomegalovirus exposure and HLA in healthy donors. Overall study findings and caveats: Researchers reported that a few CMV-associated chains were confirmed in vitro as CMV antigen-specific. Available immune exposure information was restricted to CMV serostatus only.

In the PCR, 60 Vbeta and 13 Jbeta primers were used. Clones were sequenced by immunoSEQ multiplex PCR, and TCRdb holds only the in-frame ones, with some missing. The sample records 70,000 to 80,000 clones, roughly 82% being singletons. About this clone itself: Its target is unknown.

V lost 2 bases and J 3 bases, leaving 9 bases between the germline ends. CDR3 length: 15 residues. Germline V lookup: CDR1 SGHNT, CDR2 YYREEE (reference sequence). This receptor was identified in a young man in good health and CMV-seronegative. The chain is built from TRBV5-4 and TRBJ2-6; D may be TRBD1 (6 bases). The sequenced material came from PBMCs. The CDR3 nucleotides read TGTGCCAGCAGCTTACAGGGTTTTGGGGCCAACGTCCTGACTTTC. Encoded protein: CASSLQGFGANVLTF.